Shown below are 8 T cell receptor beta chains from a single sample sequenced in a study of T cell responses to AZD1222 COVID-19 vaccine (dated by TCRdb to the early 2020s). The method was the immunoSEQ multiplex PCR assay. Entries here come from immuneACCESS through TCRdb and include only in-frame sequences with V and J called. Some clones fail to appear in such tables; in the studies checked, an unresolved V gene covers under half of the shortfall, and the cause of the remainder is unknown. This sample gives 130,000 or so clones in total; 65% to 90% of them show up just once. The ten largest make up 25% to 35% of the sample. Taken with the paper, the label for time point translates to: about 28 days (+/-7) after the second vaccine dose. This material consisted of peripheral blood, taken 28 days after the second AZD1222 dose. These receptors originate from an adult who received the AZD1222 COVID-19 vaccine.

This clone came up once. The chain couples TRBV5-8 to TRBJ1-2; tentative D call: TRBD1 (6 bases). This CDR3 is 16 amino acids long. Germline CDR1 reads SGHTS; CDR2 reads YDEGEE. V was trimmed by 4 bases and J by 4 bases, leaving 20 bases between them. The CDR3, as DNA: TGTGCCAGCAGCCGCGGGGTCGGACAGAGTCGCTATGGCTACACCTTC. Protein product: CASSRGVGQSRYGYTF. Full variable domain (missing parts from reference TRBV5-8 and TRBJ1-2): EAGVTQSPTHLIKTRGQQATLRCSPISGHTSVYWYQQALGLGLQFLLWYDEGEERNRGNFPPRFSGRQFPNYSSELNVNALELEDSALYLCASSRGVGQSRYGYTFGSGTRLTVV.

The V and J genes are TRBV6-5 and TRBJ1-5; a possible D gene is TRBD1 (5 bases). Germline CDR1 reads MNHEY; CDR2 reads SVGAGI. This CDR3 has 14 amino acids. The germline V and J ends were trimmed by 6 bases and 7 bases, with 16 bases remaining between them. The chain's CDR3 is CASSPRGVQQPQHF. The CDR3 DNA is TGTGCCAGCAGCCCACGGGGGGTACAGCAGCCCCAGCATTTT.

In this sample, this clone turned up once. The chain combines TRBV4-2 with TRBJ1-4; the D gene is possibly TRBD1 (6 bases). Trimming stripped 0 bases from V and 3 bases from J, with 8 bases between. Per germline, CDR1 LGHNA and CDR2 YNFKEQ. CDR3 size: 15 residues. The CDR3 spells CASSQEGGPNEKLFF. In DNA form, the CDR3 reads TGTGCCAGCAGCCAAGAAGGGGGACCTAATGAAAAACTGTTTTTT.

The V call is TRBV19, the J call TRBJ2-7; TRBD2 might be the D (5 bases). The V and J ends lost 9 bases and 4 bases respectively, with 19 bases between them. Germline CDR1 and CDR2: LNHDA and SQIVND (reference sequence). The length of the CDR3 is 14 residues. CDR3 DNA sequence: TGTGCCAGCTCCGGAGGAAACACCCATTACGAGCAGTACTTC. It encodes CASSGGNTHYEQYF.

The gene calls are TRBV24-1 and TRBJ2-1, with 9 positions matching TRBD1. The germline V gene encodes CDR1 KGHDR and CDR2 SFDVKD. With V trimmed by 5 bases and J by 4 bases, 5 bases remained unmatched. CDR3 length: 15 amino acids. CDR3 region: CATSGLGQGYNEQFF. CDR3 DNA sequence: TGTGCCACCAGTGGGCTTGGACAGGGGTACAATGAGCAGTTCTTC.

DNA for the CDR3: TGTGCCAGCAGCTTACAGTCAGGGGACACAGATACGCAGTATTTT. It encodes CASSLQSGDTDTQYF. The chain couples TRBV7-2 to TRBJ2-3; TRBD1 might be the D (6 bases). Germline V gene lookup returns CDR1 SGHTA and CDR2 FQGNSA. V was shortened by 2 bases and J by 2 bases, with 11 bases between the two germline ends. This CDR3 contains 15 residues.

This clone has only a few counts. This chain joins TRBV6-6 and TRBJ2-7, with 8 bases aligning to TRBD1. V gave up 8 bases and J gave up 6 bases; unmatched junction bases: 3. This CDR3 is built from 11 residues. Germline CDR1 and CDR2: MNHNY and SVGAGI (reference sequence). CDR3 coding DNA: TGTGCCAGCTTAACAGGGGGCGAGCAGTACTTC. Translated, it gives CASLTGGEQYF.

The CDR3 region has the DNA TGCGCCAGCAGCTTGGGAGGGGTTTACTATGGCTACACCTTC. It specifies CASSLGGVYYGYTF. The V gene is TRBV5-1, the J gene TRBJ1-2; perhaps TRBD1 as D (5 bases). CDR1 is SGHRS, CDR2 YFSETQ, per germline. V was cut by 0 bases and J by 3 bases, with 9 bases left in between. The length of the CDR3 is 14 residues.